The 24 T cell receptor beta chains presented below share a single source sample, sequenced in a study of early T cells in non-severe SARS-CoV-2 infection. TCRdb independently ran MiXCR on the 5' RACE reads; one entry per CDR3 protein. This sample has some 54,000 distinct CDR3 sequences, with 8.5% to 10% found just once. The sample taken for sequencing was whole blood. Receptors originate from an adult who was a healthcare worker with PCR-confirmed SARS-CoV-2 infection or an uninfected control (not recorded which).

This clonotype was detected many times. V gene TRBV29-1 combines with J gene TRBJ2-3, with D possibly matching TRBD1 (5 bases). Germline loops: CDR1 SQVTM, CDR2 ANQGSEA. The CDR3 spans 15 residues. The V gene lost 7 bases and the J gene lost 1 base, with 18 bases spanning the gap. The CDR3 nucleotides read TGCAGCGCGGCATGGGGCAGGGATGGCACAGATACGCAGTATTTT. Translated: CSAAWGRDGTDTQYF.

This clonotype has a count of ten or more. The chain carries TRBV10-3 and TRBJ1-2, with D unclear. Germline values: CDR1 ENHRY, CDR2 SYGVKD. Trimming took 8 bases from V and 0 from J, leaving 10 bases between them. The CDR3 spans 13 residues. The CDR3 protein is CAIHSDTNYGYTF. In DNA, the CDR3 is TGTGCCATCCACTCGGATACTAACTATGGCTACACCTTC.

The V gene is TRBV7-2, the J gene TRBJ1-1; D call uncertain. Germline CDR1 reads SGHTA; CDR2 reads FQGNSA. This CDR3 has 16 amino acids. V was shortened by 5 bases and J by 1 base, with 17 bases between the two germline ends. CDR3 bases: TGTGCCAGCAGCGCCTTTCTCAACACCCAGAACACTGAAGCTTTCTTT. It encodes CASSAFLNTQNTEAFF. The whole variable domain, remainder taken from reference TRBV7-2 and TRBJ1-1, is GAGVSQSPSNKVTEKGKDVELRCDPISGHTALYWYRQSLGQGLEFLIYFQGNSAPDKSGLPSDRFSAERTGGSVSTLTIQRTQQEDSAVYLCASSAFLNTQNTEAFFGQGTRLTVV.

This clonotype was detected many times. The V gene is TRBV10-3, the J gene TRBJ2-3, with D hard to call. The germline V gene has CDR1 ENHRY and CDR2 SYGVKD. The ends were cut back, 4 bases at V and 1 base at J, with 12 bases in the middle. CDR3 size: 15 residues. CDR3 sequence reads: CAISGQLRGTDTQYF. The CDR3 DNA sequence: TGTGCCATCAGTGGACAATTAAGGGGCACAGATACGCAGTATTTT.

This clonotype has a handful of counts. The chain employs TRBV3-1 and TRBJ2-7; D gene uncertain. This CDR3 is built from 13 residues. Germline values: CDR1 LGHDT, CDR2 YNNKEL (reference sequence). V lost 4 bases and J 7 bases, leaving 14 bases between the germline ends. CDR3 protein: CASSPPMSFEQYF. CDR3 nucleotides: TGTGCCAGCAGCCCACCGATGTCGTTTGAGCAGTACTTC.

This clonotype was counted many times. This sequence joins TRBV7-6 and TRBJ2-7; tentative D call: TRBD1 (6 bases). The CDR3 has 15 amino acids. Trimming removed 0 bases from V and 6 bases from J, with 15 bases in between. The germline CDR1 and CDR2 sequences are SGHVS and FNYEAQ. Here the CDR3 reads CASSLARAGASEQYF. CDR3 DNA: TGTGCCAGCAGCTTAGCGAGGGCAGGGGCATCCGAGCAGTACTTC.

The genes are TRBV20-1 and TRBJ2-3; 7 positions agree with TRBD2. J gave up 2 bases and V 6 bases, and 5 bases lay outside the gene matches. The CDR3 runs to 13 residues. Germline-derived CDR1 and CDR2 are DFQATT and SNEGSKA (reference sequence). Here the CDR3 reads CSAASGFTDTQYF. The CDR3 nucleotides read TGCAGTGCGGCTAGCGGTTTCACAGATACGCAGTATTTT.

This clonotype has at least ten counts. The chain uses TRBV20-1 and TRBJ2-3; 10 bases fit TRBD2. J lost 4 bases, V lost 5 bases, and 9 bases had no gene match. This CDR3 contains 15 residues. Germline values: CDR1 DFQATT, CDR2 SNEGSKA (reference sequence). DNA of the CDR3: TGCAGTGCTCAAAGCGGGAGGGCCGACGCAGATACGCAGTATTTT. Protein product: CSAQSGRADADTQYF.

A few counts support this clonotype. The genes are TRBV20-1 and TRBJ2-3; 10 nucleotides align to TRBD2. Germline-derived CDR1 and CDR2 are DFQATT and SNEGSKA (reference sequence). The CDR3 is 15 amino acids. Unmatched junction bases numbered 9, after V lost 5 bases and J lost 4 bases. The CDR3 region is CSAGRTSGKSDTQYF. The CDR3, as DNA: TGCAGTGCTGGGCGGACTAGCGGAAAATCAGATACGCAGTATTTT.

In this sample, this clonotype turned up a few times. The chain couples TRBV12-3 or TRBV12-4 to TRBJ2-2; 7 positions match TRBD1. There are 15 residues in the CDR3. The ends lost 7 bases at V and 3 bases at J; junction bases unmatched: 8. The DNA for the CDR3 is TGTGCCAGCAAACCCGGGACAGATGACACCGGGGAGCTGTTTTTT. Its translation is CASKPGTDDTGELFF.

This clonotype was recorded at least ten times. The chain links TRBV19 to TRBJ2-5; 9 bases align to TRBD1. V lost 6 bases to trimming and J lost 0 bases; unmatched junction nucleotides: 5. Germline-derived CDR1 and CDR2 are LNHDA and SQIVND (reference sequence). This CDR3 comprises 15 residues. CDR3 in DNA: TGTGCCAGTAGGTACAGGGGGCTACACCAAGAGACCCAGTACTTC. It is translated as CASRYRGLHQETQYF.

This clonotype showed up just a few times. The chain recombines TRBV6-2 or TRBV6-3 with TRBJ2-1; D remains ambiguous. In germline, CDR1 is MNHEY, CDR2 SVGEGT. The V gene lost 6 bases and the J gene lost 0 bases, with 3 bases spanning the gap. The CDR3 has 12 amino acids. This CDR3 is CASRDSYNEQFF. Written as DNA, the CDR3 is TGTGCCAGCAGGGACTCCTACAATGAGCAGTTCTTC.

The chain joins TRBV9 to TRBJ2-3; possibly TRBD1 or TRBD2 for D (5 bases each). The V end lost 0 bases, the J end lost 3 bases, and 8 bases lay between the germline ends. Germline V gives CDR1 SGDLS, CDR2 YYNGEE. The CDR3 is 14 amino acids. CDR3 sequence (DNA): TGTGCCAGCAGCGTAGGAGGGGAGACAGATACGCAGTATTTT. This sequence encodes CASSVGGETDTQYF.

The chain combines TRBV27 with TRBJ2-2; D unclear. Between the trimmed V and J ends, which lost 3 bases and 3 bases, there was a span of 8 bases. From germline, CDR1 is MNHEY and CDR2 SMNVEV (reference sequence). This CDR3 region has 14 residues. CDR3 region: CASSLNGDTGELFF. Written as DNA, the CDR3 is TGTGCCAGCAGTTTGAACGGTGACACCGGGGAGCTGTTTTTT.

This clonotype has a count of ten or more. The rearrangement joins TRBV2 to TRBJ2-4; D is perhaps TRBD1 or TRBD2 (6 bases each). Trimming removed 6 bases from V and 7 bases from J, with 16 bases in between. The CDR3 spans 14 residues. Germline CDR1 and CDR2: SNHLY and FYNNEI. The CDR3 DNA reads as TGTGCCAGCAGGCCCATGGGGGGCTCCAACATTCAGTACTTC. Its translation: CASRPMGGSNIQYF.

The sample holds many counts of this clonotype. This sequence joins TRBV7-9 and TRBJ2-5; TRBD2 agrees at 9 bases. V lost 6 bases and J lost 5; bases outside the gene matches: 13. Per germline, CDR1 SEHNR and CDR2 FQNEAQ (reference sequence). The CDR3 covers 16 residues. Here the CDR3 reads CASSFLGAGGTETQYF. As DNA, the CDR3 is TGTGCCAGCAGTTTTCTCGGAGCGGGGGGTACCGAGACCCAGTACTTC. The variable domain in full, with the rest retrieved from reference TRBV7-9 and TRBJ2-5, is DTGVSQNPRHKITKRGQNVTFRCDPISEHNRLYWYRQTLGQGPEFLTYFQNEAQLEKSRLLSDRFSAERPKGSFSTLEIQRTEQGDSAMYLCASSFLGAGGTETQYFGPGTRLLVL.

This clonotype was seen repeatedly, ten times or more. The chain employs TRBV29-1 and TRBJ2-7; D is uncertain. V lost 6 bases, J lost 7 bases, and 19 bases lay in between. CDR1 is SQVTM, CDR2 ANQGSEA, per germline. CDR3 length: 13 residues. The CDR3 reads CSVLTWSAKEQYF. In DNA, the CDR3 is TGCAGCGTCCTTACCTGGAGCGCGAAGGAGCAGTACTTC.

In this sample, this clonotype turned up many times. The J gene is TRBJ2-7, the V gene TRBV6-6, with 10 bases matching TRBD2. With V trimmed by 2 bases and J by 3 bases, 1 base remained unmatched. The CDR3 runs 14 residues. Germline V gene sequence: CDR1 MNHNY, CDR2 SVGAGI (reference sequence). The CDR3 region is CASSYLAGVYEQYF. As DNA, the CDR3 is TGTGCCAGCAGTTACCTAGCGGGAGTCTACGAGCAGTACTTC.

The chain recombines TRBV6-2 or TRBV6-3 with TRBJ2-6; D possibly corresponds to TRBD2 (5 bases). CDR3 length equals 15 residues. V was trimmed by 6 bases and J by 0 bases, leaving 9 bases between them. In germline, CDR1 is MNHEY, CDR2 SVGEGT. The CDR3 loop reads CASRGVYSGANVLTF. The CDR3 nucleotides read TGTGCCAGCAGGGGAGTGTACTCTGGGGCCAACGTCCTGACTTTC.

This clonotype was found many times. The chain is built from TRBV11-2 and TRBJ2-5; D not certain. This CDR3 has 17 amino acids. CDR1 is SGHAT, CDR2 FQNNGV, per germline. V was trimmed by 5 bases and J by 0 bases, leaving 19 bases between them. CDR3 protein: CASSLGVFPTDQETQYF. CDR3 DNA: TGTGCCAGCAGCCTTGGGGTCTTCCCCACGGACCAAGAGACCCAGTACTTC.

The rearrangement joins TRBV7-3 to TRBJ1-2, with TRBD1 matching 8 bases. From germline, CDR1 is SGHTA and CDR2 FQGTGA. The V and J ends lost 4 bases and 3 bases, in that order; junction bases with no gene match: 7. This CDR3 is 15 amino acids long. The CDR3 loop is CASSSDDRGDYGYTF. CDR3 nucleotides: TGTGCCAGCAGCTCAGATGACAGGGGAGACTATGGCTACACCTTC.

In this sample, this clonotype turned up many times. The rearrangement links TRBV7-6 to TRBJ2-1, with 10 bases identical to TRBD2. This CDR3 region has 15 residues. Looked up from germline, CDR1 is SGHVS and CDR2 is FNYEAQ. Trimming removed 6 bases from V and 0 bases from J; junction bases left unmatched: 2. CDR3 protein: CASRSSGSSYNEQFF. In DNA form, the CDR3 reads TGTGCCAGCAGGTCTAGCGGGAGCTCCTACAATGAGCAGTTCTTC.

This clonotype was recorded at least ten times. The CDR3 nucleotides read TGTGCCTGGAGTCGGGGGATGAACGCAGATACGCAGTATTTT. Translating it yields CAWSRGMNADTQYF. This rearrangement joins TRBV30 to TRBJ2-3, with a possible D match to TRBD2 (6 bases). Germline CDR1 is GTSNPN and CDR2 is SVGIG (reference sequence). There are 14 residues in the CDR3. Deletions cut 2 bases from V and 4 bases from J, with 13 bases between.

This clonotype has ten or more counts. The CDR3 loop reads CSARAGTGGYEQYF. The CDR3 bases are TGCAGTGCACGTGCCGGGACAGGGGGCTACGAGCAGTACTTC. The chain links TRBV20-1 to TRBJ2-7; the match to TRBD1 covers 11 bases. CDR1 is DFQATT, CDR2 SNEGSKA, per germline (reference sequence). J lost 3 bases, V lost 6 bases, and 7 bases had no gene match. The CDR3 is 14 residues long.